This entry concerns a single TCR beta chain. Its antigen is as yet unknown. This sample was taken from a study of T cells after yellow fever vaccination. Whole-study context: The SMART-Seq v4 Ultra Low Input method served to prepare the low-cell-number fractions. Broader study findings: The booster saw the reappearance of most primary-vaccination clones (roughly 97% CD4, around 88% CD8). Researchers noted that a small share of clonotypes showed up in both CD4 and CD8 compartments.

TCRdb re-called the 5' RACE reads with MiXCR, one entry per CDR3 protein. Here the sample spans about 330,000 distinct CDR3 sequences, 6.8% being singletons. Germline-derived CDR1 and CDR2 are SGHAT and FQNNGV. The length of the CDR3 is 21 residues. V was trimmed by 6 bases and J by 5 bases, leaving 32 bases between them. The sequence came from a man aged 18 to 30 who received the YFV17D yellow fever vaccine. The V gene is TRBV11-2, the J gene TRBJ1-6, with a tentative D call TRBD1 (6 bases). The input for sequencing was PBMCs, taken roughly 47 days after the first yellow fever vaccination. The CDR3 spells CASSFSVLSPGHRPNNSPLHF. The DNA of the CDR3 is TGTGCCAGCAGTTTTAGTGTTTTATCGCCGGGACACCGACCTAATAATTCACCCCTCCACTTT.